This TCR beta chain was recorded in a study of blood T cell repertoires in COVID-19. V gave up 6 bases and J gave up 1 base, with 12 bases separating them. The CDR3 length is 14 residues. Germline V lookup: CDR1 LNHDA, CDR2 SQIVND (reference sequence). This clone was detected only once. Per the original data handling: Quantification of nucleated cells was approximated via reference gene primer amplification. TCRdb's copy holds only in-frame clones and misses some; the assay was immunoSEQ multiplex PCR. V and J calls plus clone size are reproduced from that table; the DNA served to infer D and trimming. Among a few hundred thousand clones listed, approximately 87% were seen once.

The receptor's source is a woman in her fifties or sixties with acute or convalescent COVID-19. The material sequenced was peripheral blood. The V and J genes are TRBV19 and TRBJ1-1; D gene ambiguous. The CDR3 here is CASSPQTWNTEAFF. As DNA, the CDR3 is TGTGCCAGTAGCCCGCAAACATGGAACACTGAAGCTTTCTTT.